The T cell receptor (beta chain) described here comes from a study of blood T cells in healthy people across ages. Total RNA extraction produced at least 5.5 micrograms (per sample) for the study. The use of a sample-barcoded 5' primer and a J-beta primer mix characterized a second PCR of about 7 to 12 cycles. MiXCR, run by TCRdb on the 5' RACE reads, gives a single entry per CDR3 protein. The sample records about 760,000 distinct CDR3 sequences, approximately 53% being singletons. A few counts support this clonotype. Germline lookup yields CDR1 SGHRS and CDR2 YFSETQ. There are 13 residues in the CDR3. Losses at the gene ends were 1 base for V and 5 bases for J; bases not matched to a gene: 3.

The sample comprised blood. V gene TRBV5-1 combines with J gene TRBJ2-7; 7 nucleotides match TRBD1. The sequence came from a man aged 40-55 years in good health. CDR3 nucleotide sequence: TGCGCCAGCAGCTTGCAGGGGGTCGACGAGCAGTACTTC. It yields the protein CASSLQGVDEQYF.